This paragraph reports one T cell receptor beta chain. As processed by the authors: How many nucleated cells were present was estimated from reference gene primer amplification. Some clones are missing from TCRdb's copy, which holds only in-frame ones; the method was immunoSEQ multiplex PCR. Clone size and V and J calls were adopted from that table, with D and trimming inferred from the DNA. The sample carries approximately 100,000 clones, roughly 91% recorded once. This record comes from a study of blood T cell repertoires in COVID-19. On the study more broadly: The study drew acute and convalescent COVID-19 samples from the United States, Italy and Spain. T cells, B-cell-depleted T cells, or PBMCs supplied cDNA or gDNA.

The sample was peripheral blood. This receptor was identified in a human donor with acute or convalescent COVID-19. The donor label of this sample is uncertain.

The CDR3 DNA sequence: TGTGCCAGCAGTTCGCCCAGCGGGAGTTATCGAGCTGAGCAGTTCTTC. Encoded protein: CASSSPSGSYRAEQFF. V and J are TRBV27 and TRBJ2-1; 8 bases match TRBD2. There are 16 residues in the CDR3. The germline CDR1 and CDR2 sequences are MNHEY and SMNVEV (reference sequence). The V segment lost 4 bases and the J segment 9 bases; nucleotides outside the gene matches: 14.